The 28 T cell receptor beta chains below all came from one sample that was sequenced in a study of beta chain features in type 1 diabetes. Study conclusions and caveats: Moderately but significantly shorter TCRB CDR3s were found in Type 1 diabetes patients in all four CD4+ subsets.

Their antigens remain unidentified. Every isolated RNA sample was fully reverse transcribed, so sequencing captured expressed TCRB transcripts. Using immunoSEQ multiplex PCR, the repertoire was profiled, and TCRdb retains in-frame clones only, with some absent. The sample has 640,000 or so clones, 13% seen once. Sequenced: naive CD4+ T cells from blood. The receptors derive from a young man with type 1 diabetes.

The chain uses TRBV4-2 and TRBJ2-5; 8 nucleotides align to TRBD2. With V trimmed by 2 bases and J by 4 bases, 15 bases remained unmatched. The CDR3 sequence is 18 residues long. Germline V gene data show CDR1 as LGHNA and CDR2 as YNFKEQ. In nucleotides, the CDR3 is TGTGCCAGCAGCCAAAACAGCGGGGGCCCTCCACCTAGAGAGACCCAGTACTTC. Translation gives CASSQNSGGPPPRETQYF.

CDR3 bases: TGTGCCTGGAGTTCAGGACCTTTTGAGCAGTACTTC. This encodes CAWSSGPFEQYF. J is TRBJ2-7 and V is TRBV30; D remains ambiguous. Trimming took off 2 bases at V and 7 bases at J, with 12 bases between the two ends. Germline values: CDR1 GTSNPN, CDR2 SVGIG (reference sequence). CDR3 length equals 12 residues.

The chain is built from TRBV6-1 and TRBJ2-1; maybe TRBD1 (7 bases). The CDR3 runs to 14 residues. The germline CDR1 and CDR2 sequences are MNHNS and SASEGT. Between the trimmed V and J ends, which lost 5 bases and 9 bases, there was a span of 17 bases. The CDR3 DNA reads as TGTGCCAGCAGTCGCGGACAGGCGGAGGGTGAGCAGTTCTTC. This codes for CASSRGQAEGEQFF.

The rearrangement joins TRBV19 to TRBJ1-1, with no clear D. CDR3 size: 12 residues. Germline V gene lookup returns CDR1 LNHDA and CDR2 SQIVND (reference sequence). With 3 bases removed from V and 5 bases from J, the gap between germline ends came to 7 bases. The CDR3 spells CASSIWGTEAFF. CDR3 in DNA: TGTGCCAGTAGTATCTGGGGAACTGAAGCTTTCTTT.

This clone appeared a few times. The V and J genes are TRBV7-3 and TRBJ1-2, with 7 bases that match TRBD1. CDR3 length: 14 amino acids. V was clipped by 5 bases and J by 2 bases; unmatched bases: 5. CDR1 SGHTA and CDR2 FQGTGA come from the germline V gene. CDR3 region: CASSDSRGNYGYTF. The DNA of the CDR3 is TGTGCCAGCAGCGATAGCAGGGGGAACTATGGCTACACCTTC.

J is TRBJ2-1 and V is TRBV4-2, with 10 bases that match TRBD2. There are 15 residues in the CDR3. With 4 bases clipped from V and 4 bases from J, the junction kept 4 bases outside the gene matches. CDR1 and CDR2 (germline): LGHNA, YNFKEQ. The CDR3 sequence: CASSRAGLAYNEQFF. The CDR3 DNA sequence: TGTGCCAGCAGCCGGGCGGGACTAGCGTACAATGAGCAGTTCTTC.

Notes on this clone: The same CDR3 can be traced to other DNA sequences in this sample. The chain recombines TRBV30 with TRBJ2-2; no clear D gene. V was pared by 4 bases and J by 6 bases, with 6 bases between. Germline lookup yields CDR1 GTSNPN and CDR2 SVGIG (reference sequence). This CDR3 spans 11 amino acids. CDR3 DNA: TGTGCCTGGACTGGGGCCGGGGAGCTGTTTTTT. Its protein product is CAWTGAGELFF.

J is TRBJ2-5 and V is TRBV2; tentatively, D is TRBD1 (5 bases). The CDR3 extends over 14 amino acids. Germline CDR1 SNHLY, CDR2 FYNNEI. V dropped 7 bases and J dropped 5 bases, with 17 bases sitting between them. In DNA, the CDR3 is TGTGCCAGCACCTCACCCCAGGGTGTGGAGACCCAGTACTTC. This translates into CASTSPQGVETQYF.

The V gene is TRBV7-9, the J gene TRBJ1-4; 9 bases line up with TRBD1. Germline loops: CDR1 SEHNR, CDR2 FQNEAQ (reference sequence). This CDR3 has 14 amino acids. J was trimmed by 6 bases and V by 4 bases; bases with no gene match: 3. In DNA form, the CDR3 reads TGTGCCAGCAGCTACAGGGGGCGGGATGAAAAACTGTTTTTT. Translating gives CASSYRGRDEKLFF.

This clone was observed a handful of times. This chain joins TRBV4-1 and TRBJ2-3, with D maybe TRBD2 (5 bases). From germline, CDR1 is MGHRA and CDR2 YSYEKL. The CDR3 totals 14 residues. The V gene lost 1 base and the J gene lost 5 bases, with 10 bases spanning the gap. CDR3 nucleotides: TGCGCCAGCAGCCAAGTCACGGGGAGAGATACGCAGTATTTT. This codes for CASSQVTGRDTQYF.

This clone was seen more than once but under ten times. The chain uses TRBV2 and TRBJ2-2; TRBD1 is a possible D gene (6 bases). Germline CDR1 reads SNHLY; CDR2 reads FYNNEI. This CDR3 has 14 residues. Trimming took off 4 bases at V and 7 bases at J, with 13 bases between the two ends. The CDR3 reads CASSVGQPVGELFF. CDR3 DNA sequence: TGTGCCAGCAGTGTTGGACAGCCGGTCGGGGAGCTGTTTTTT.

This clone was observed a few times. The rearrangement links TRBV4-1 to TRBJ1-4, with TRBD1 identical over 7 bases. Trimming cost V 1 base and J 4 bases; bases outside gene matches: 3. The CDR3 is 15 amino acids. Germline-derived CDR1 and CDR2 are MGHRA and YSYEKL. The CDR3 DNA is TGCGCCAGCAGCCAAGGTGACAGGGATAATGAAAAACTGTTTTTT. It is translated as CASSQGDRDNEKLFF.

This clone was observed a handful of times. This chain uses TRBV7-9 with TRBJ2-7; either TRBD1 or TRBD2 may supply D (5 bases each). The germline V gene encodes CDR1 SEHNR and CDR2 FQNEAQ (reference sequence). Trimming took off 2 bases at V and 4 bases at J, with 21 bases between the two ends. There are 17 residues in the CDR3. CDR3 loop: CASSLSIAGTSGYEQYF. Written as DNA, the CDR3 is TGTGCCAGCAGCTTATCGATTGCAGGGACCTCGGGGTACGAGCAGTACTTC.

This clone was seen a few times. DNA of the CDR3: TGCAGTGCTAGAGATGCGGGAGGCTACACCTTC. Its translation: CSARDAGGYTF. The genes are TRBV20-1 and TRBJ1-2, with no clear D. Germline CDR1 is DFQATT and CDR2 is SNEGSKA (reference sequence). The CDR3 extends over 11 amino acids. Trimming shortened V by 0 bases and J by 8 bases, and 7 bases separated the two germline ends.

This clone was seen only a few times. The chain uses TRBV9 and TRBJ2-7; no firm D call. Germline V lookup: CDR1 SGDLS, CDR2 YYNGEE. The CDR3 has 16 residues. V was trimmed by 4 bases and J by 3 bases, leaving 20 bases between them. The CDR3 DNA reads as TGTGCCAGCAGCCCTCCCGACGGATTAACGATCTACGAGCAGTACTTC. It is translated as CASSPPDGLTIYEQYF.

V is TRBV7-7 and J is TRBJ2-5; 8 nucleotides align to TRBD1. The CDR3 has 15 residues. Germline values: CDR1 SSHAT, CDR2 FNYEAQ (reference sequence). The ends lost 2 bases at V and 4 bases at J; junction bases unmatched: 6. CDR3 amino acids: CASSLQQGVGETQYF. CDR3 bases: TGTGCCAGCAGCTTACAACAGGGGGTGGGAGAGACCCAGTACTTC.

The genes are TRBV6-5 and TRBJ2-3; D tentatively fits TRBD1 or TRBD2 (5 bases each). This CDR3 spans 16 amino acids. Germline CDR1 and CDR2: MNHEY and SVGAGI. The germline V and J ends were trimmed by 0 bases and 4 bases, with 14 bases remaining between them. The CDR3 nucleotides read TGTGCCAGCAGTTACTCTTCGGGGACCCCCCCAGATACGCAGTATTTT. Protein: CASSYSSGTPPDTQYF.

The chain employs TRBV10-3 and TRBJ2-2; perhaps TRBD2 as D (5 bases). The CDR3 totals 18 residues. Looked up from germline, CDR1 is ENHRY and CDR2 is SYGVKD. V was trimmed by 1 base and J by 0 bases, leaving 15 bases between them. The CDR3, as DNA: TGTGCCATCAGTGAGTTGGCGGCGGGCACGCCGAACACCGGGGAGCTGTTTTTT. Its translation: CAISELAAGTPNTGELFF.

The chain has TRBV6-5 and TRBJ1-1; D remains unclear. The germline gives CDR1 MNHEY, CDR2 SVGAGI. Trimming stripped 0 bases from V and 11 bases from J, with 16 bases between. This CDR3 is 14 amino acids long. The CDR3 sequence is CASSYSSGSSQAFF. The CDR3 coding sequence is TGTGCCAGCAGTTACTCTTCCGGGAGCTCTCAGGCTTTCTTT.

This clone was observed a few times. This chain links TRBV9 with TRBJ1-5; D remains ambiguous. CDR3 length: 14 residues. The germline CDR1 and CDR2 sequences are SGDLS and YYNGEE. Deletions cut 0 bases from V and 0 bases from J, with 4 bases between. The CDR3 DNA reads TGTGCCAGCAGCGTAGGGGTTAGCAATCAGCCCCAGCATTTT. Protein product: CASSVGVSNQPQHF.

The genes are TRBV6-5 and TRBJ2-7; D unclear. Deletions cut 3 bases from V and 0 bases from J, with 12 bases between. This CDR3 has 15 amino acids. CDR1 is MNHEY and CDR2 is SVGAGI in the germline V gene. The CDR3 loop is CASSYYQPSSYEQYF. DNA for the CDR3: TGTGCCAGCAGTTATTATCAGCCTAGCTCCTACGAGCAGTACTTC.

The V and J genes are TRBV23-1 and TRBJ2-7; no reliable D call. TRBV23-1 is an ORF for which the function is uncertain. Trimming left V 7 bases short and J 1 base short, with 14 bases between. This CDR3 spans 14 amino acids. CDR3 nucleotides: TGCGCCAGCACTCGATCCAGCTGGTCCTACGAGCAGTACTTC. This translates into CASTRSSWSYEQYF.

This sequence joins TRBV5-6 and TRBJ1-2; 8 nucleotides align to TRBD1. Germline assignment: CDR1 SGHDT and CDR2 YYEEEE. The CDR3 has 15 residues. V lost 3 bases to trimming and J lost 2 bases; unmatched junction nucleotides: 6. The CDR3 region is CASSWNRGANYGYTF. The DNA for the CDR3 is TGTGCCAGCAGCTGGAACAGGGGGGCCAACTATGGCTACACCTTC.

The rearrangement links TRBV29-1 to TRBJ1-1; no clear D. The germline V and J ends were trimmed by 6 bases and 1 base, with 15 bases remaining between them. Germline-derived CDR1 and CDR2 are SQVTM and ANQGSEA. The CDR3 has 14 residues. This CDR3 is CSVGLRVSNTEAFF. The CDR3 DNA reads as TGCAGCGTCGGGCTCCGGGTTTCGAACACTGAAGCTTTCTTT. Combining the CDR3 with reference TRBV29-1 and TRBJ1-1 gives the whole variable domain SAVISQKPSRDICQRGTSLTIQCQVDSQVTMMFWYRQQPGQSLTLIATANQGSEATYESGFVIDKFPISRPNLTFSTLTVSNMSPEDSSIYLCSVGLRVSNTEAFFGQGTRLTVV.

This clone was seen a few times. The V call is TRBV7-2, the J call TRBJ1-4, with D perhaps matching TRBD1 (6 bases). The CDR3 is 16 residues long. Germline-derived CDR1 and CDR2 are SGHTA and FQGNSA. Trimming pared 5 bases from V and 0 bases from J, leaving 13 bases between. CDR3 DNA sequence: TGTGCCAGCAGCAAGGGACATTTTGCAACTAATGAAAAACTGTTTTTT. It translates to CASSKGHFATNEKLFF.

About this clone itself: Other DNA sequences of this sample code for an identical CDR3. The CDR3 spells CAWSVLGSEQFF. In DNA, the CDR3 is TGTGCCTGGAGTGTATTGGGTAGTGAGCAGTTCTTC. The chain employs TRBV30 and TRBJ2-1; D is unclear. Germline V gene lookup returns CDR1 GTSNPN and CDR2 SVGIG (reference sequence). The length of the CDR3 is 12 residues. The ends were cut back, 0 bases at V and 9 bases at J, with 9 bases in the middle. Full variable domain (missing parts from reference TRBV30 and TRBJ2-1): SQTIHQWPATLVQPVGSPLSLECTVEGTSNPNLYWYRQAAGRGLQLLFYSVGIGQISSEVPQNLSASRPQDRQFILSSKKLLLSDSGFYLCAWSVLGSEQFFGPGTRLTVL.

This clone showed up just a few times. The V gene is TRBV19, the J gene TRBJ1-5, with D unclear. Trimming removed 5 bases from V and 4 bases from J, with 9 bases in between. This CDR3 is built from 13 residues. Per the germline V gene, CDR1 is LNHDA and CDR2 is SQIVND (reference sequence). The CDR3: CASSPSGNQPQHF. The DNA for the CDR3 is TGTGCCAGTAGTCCTTCGGGGAATCAGCCCCAGCATTTT.

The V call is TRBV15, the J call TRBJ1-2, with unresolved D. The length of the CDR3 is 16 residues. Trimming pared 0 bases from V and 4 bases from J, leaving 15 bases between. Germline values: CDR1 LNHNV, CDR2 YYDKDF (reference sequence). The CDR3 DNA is TGTGCCACCAGCAGAGATCTCGAGGGCGCCGGCTATGGCTACACCTTC. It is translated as CATSRDLEGAGYGYTF.